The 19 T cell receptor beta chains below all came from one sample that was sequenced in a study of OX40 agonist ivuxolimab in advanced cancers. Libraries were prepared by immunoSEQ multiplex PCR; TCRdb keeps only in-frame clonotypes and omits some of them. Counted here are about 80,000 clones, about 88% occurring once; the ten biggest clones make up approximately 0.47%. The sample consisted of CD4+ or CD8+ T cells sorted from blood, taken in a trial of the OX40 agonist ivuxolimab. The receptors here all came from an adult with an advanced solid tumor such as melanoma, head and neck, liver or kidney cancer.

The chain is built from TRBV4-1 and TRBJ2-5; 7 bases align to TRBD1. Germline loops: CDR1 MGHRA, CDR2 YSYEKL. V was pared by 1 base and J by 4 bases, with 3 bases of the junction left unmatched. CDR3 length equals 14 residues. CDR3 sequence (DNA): TGCGCCAGCAGCCAAGCGGGACAGAGAGAGACCCAGTACTTC. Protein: CASSQAGQRETQYF.

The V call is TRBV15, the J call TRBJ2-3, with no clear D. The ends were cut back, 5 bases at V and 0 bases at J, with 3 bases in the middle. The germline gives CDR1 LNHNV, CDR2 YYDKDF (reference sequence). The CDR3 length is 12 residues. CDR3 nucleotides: TGTGCCACCAGCGCTAGCACAGATACGCAGTATTTT. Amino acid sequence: CATSASTDTQYF.

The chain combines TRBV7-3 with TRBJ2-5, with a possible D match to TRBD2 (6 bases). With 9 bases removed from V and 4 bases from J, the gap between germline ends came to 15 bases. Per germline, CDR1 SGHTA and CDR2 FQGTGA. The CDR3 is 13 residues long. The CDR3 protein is CASSTGVAETQYF. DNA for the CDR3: TGTGCCAGTTCAACGGGGGTCGCAGAGACCCAGTACTTC.

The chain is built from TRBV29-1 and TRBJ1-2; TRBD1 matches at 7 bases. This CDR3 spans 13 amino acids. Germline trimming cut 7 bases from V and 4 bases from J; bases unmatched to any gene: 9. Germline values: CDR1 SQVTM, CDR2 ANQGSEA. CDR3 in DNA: TGCAGCGCTGGAGGGGGACAGATCTATGGCTACACCTTC. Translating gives CSAGGGQIYGYTF.

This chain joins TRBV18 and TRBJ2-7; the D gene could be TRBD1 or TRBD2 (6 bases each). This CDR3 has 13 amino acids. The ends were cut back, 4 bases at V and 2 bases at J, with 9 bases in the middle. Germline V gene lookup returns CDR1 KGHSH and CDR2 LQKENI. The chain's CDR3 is CASSLGGPYEQYF. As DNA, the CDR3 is TGTGCCAGCTCACTCGGGGGCCCCTACGAGCAGTACTTC.

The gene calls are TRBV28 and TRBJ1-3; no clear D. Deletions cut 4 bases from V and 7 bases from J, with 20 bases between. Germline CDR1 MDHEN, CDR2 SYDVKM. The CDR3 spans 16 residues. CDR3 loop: CASSSPGEIVVNTIYF. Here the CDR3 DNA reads TGTGCCAGCAGTTCACCCGGGGAGATTGTGGTGAACACCATATATTTT.

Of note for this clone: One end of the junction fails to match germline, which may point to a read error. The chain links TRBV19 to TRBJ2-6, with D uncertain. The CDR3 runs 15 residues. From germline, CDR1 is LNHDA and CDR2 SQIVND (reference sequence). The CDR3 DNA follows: TGTGCCAGTAGGATAGAGCCCTCTGGGGCCAACGTCCTGACTTTC. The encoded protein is CASRIEPSGANVLTF. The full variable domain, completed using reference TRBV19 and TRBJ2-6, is DGGITQSPKYLFRKEGQNVTLSCEQNLNHDAMYWYRQDPGQGLRLIYYSQIVNDFQKGDIAEGYSVSREKKESFPLTVTSAQKNPTAFYLCASRIEPSGANVLTFGAGSRLTVL.

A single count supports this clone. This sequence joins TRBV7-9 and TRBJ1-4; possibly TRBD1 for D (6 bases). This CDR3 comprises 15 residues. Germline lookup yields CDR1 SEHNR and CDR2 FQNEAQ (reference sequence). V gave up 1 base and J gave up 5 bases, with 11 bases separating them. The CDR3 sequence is CASSLVPDRNEKLFF. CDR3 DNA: TGTGCCAGCAGCTTAGTCCCCGACAGGAATGAAAAACTGTTTTTT.

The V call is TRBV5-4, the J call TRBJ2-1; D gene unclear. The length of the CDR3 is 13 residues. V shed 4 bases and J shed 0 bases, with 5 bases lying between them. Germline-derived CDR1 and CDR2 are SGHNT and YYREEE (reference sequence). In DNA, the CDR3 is TGTGCCAGCAGCGCCCGCTCCTACAATGAGCAGTTCTTC. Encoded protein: CASSARSYNEQFF.

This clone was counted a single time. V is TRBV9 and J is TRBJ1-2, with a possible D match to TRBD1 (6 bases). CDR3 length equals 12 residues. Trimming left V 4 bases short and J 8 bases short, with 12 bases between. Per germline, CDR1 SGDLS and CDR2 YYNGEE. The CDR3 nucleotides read TGTGCCAGCAGCCCCCTAGGGGGAGGCTACACCTTC. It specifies CASSPLGGGYTF.

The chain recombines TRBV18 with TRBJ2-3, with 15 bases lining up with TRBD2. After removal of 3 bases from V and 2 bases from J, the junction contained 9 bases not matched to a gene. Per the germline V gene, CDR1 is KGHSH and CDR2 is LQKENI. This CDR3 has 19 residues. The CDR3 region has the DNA TGTGCCAGCTCACCTCTCGCCGGACTAGCGGGGGGGTACACAGATACGCAGTATTTT. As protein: CASSPLAGLAGGYTDTQYF.

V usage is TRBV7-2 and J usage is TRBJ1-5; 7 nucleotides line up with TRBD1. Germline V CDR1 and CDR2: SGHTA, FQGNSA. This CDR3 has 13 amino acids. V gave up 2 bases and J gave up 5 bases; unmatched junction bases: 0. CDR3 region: CASSLQGDQPQHF. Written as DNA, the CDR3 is TGTGCCAGCAGCTTACAGGGGGATCAGCCCCAGCATTTT.

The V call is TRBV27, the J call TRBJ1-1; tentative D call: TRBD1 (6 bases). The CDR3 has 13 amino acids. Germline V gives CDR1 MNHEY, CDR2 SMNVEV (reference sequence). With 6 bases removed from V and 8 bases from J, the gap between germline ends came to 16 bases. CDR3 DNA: TGTGCCAGCAGGATTAGAGGGGGAGGCGAAGCTTTCTTT. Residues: CASRIRGGGEAFF.

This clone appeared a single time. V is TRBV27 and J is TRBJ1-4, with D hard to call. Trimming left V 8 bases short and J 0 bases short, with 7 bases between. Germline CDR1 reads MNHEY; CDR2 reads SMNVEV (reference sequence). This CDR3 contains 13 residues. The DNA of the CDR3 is TGTGCCAGCGGCCTTGCAACTAATGAAAAACTGTTTTTT. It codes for CASGLATNEKLFF.

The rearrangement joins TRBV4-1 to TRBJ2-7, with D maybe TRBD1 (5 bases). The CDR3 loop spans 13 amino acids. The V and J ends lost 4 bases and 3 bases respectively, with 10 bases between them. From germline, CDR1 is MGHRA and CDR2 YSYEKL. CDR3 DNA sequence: TGCGCCAGCAGCCGACAGTCGGACTACGAGCAGTACTTC. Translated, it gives CASSRQSDYEQYF.

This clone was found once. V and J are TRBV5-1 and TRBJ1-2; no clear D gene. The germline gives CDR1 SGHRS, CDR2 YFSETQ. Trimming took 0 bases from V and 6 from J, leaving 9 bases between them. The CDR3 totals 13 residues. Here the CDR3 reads CASSLASEDGYTF. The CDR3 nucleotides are TGCGCCAGCAGCTTGGCCTCCGAAGATGGCTACACCTTC.

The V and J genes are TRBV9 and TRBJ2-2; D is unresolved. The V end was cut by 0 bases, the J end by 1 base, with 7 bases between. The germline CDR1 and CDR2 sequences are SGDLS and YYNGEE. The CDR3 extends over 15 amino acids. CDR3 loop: CASSVGSENTGELFF. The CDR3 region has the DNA TGTGCCAGCAGCGTAGGGTCGGAGAACACCGGGGAGCTGTTTTTT.

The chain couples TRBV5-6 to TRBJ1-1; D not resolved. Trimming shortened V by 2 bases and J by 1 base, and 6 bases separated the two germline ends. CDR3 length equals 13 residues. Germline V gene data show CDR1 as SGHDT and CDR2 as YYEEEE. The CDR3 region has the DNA TGTGCCAGCAGCTTTGACCGGAACACTGAAGCTTTCTTT. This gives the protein CASSFDRNTEAFF. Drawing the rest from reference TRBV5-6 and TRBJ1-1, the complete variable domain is DAGVTQSPTHLIKTRGQQVTLRCSPKSGHDTVSWYQQALGQGPQFIFQYYEEEERQRGNFPDRFSGHQFPNYSSELNVNALLLGDSALYLCASSFDRNTEAFFGQGTRLTVV.

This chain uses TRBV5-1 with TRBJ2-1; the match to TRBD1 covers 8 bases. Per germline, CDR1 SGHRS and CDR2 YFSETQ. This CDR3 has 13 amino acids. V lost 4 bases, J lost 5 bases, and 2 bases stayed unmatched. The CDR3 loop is CASSPGQDNEQFF. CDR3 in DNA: TGCGCCAGCAGCCCGGGACAGGACAATGAGCAGTTCTTC. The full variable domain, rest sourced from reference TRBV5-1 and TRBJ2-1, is KAGVTQTPRYLIKTRGQQVTLSCSPISGHRSVSWYQQTPGQGLQFLFEYFSETQRNKGNFPGRFSGRQFSNSRSEMNVSTLELGDSALYLCASSPGQDNEQFFGPGTRLTVL.